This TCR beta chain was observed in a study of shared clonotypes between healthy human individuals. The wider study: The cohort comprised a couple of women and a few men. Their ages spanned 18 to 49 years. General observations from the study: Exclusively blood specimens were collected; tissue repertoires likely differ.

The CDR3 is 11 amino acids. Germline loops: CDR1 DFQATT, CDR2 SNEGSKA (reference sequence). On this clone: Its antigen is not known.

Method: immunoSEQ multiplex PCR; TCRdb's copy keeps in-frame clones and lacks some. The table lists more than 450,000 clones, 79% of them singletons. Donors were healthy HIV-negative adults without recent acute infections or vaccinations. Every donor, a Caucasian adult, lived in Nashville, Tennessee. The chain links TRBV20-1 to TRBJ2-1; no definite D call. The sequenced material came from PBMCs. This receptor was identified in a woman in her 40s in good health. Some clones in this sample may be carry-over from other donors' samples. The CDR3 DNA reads TGCAGGGCGGATTATTACAATGAGCAGTTCTTC. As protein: CRADYYNEQFF.